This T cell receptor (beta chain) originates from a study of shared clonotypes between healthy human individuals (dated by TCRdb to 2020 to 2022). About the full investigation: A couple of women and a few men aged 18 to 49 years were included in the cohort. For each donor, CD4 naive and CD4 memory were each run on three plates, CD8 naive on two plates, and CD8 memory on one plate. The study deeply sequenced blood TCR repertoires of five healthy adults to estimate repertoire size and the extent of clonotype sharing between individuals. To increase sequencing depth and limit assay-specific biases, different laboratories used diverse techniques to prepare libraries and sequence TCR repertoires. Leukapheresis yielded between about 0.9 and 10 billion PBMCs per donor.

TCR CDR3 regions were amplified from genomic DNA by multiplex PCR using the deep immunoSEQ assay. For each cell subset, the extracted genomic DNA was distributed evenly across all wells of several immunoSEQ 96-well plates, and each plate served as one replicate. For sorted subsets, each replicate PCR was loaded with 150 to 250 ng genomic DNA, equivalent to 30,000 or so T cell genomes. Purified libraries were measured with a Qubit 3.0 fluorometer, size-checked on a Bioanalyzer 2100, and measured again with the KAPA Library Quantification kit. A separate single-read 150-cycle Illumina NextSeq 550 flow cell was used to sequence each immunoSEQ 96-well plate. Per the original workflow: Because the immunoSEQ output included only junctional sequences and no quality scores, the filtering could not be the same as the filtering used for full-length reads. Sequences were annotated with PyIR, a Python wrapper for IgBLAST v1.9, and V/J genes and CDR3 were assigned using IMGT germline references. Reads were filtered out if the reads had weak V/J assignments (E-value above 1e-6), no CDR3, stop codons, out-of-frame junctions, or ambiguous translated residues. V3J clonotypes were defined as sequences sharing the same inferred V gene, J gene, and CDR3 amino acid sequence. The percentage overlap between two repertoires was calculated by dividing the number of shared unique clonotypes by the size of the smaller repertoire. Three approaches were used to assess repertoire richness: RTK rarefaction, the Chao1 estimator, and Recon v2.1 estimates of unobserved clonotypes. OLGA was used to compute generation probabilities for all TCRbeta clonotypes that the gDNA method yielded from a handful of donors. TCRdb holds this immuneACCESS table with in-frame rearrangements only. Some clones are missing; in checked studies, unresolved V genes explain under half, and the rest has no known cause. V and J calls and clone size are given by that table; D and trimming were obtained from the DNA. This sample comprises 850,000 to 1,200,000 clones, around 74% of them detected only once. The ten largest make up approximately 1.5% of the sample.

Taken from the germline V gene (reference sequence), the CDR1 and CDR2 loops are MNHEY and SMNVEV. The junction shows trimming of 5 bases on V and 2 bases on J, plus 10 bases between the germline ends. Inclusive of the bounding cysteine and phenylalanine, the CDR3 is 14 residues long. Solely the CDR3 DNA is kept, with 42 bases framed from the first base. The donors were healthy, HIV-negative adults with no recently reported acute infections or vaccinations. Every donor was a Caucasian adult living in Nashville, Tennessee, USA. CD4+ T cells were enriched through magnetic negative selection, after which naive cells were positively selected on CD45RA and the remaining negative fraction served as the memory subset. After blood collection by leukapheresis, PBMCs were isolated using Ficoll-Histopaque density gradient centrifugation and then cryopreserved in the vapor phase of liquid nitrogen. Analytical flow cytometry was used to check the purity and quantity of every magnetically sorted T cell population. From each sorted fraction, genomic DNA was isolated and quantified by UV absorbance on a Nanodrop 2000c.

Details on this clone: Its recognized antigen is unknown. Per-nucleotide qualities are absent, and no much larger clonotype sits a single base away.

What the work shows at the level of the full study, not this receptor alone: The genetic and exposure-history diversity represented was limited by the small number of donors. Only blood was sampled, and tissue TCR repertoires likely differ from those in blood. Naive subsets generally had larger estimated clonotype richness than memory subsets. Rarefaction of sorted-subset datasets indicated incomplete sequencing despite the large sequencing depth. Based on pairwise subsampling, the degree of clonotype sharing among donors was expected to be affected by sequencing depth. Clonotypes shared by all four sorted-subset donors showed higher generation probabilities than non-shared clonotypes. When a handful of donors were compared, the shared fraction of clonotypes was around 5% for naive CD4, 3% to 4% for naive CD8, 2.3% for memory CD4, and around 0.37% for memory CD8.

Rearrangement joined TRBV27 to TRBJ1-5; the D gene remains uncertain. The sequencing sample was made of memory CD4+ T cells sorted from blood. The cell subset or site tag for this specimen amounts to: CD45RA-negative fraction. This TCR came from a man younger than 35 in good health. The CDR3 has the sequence CASSPGRGNQPQHF. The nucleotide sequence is TGTGCCAGCAGTCCCGGAAGGGGCAATCAGCCCCAGCATTTT.